The entry that follows covers one TCR beta chain sequence. What antigen it recognizes has not been identified. No quality values exist for individual bases; no much larger clone is one base distant. Trimming takes 6 bases from V and 0 bases from J, and the germline ends sit 12 bases apart. CDR1 MNHEY and CDR2 SVGAGI were looked up in the germline V gene. Counted from cysteine to phenylalanine, this CDR3 has 15 amino acids. Left in the record is the CDR3 DNA by itself, 45 bases read in frame from the first base. This entry belongs to a study of blood T cell repertoires in COVID-19 (dated by TCRdb to 2020 to 2021). For the study in its entirety: The collaborator samples originated in the United States, Italy and Spain and spanned the acute and convalescent phases of COVID-19. Samples were obtained from the ongoing ImmuneRACE study (first 160 participants) and from 1,254 subjects provided by 6 global collaborators. Subjects who had been exposed to COVID-19, were actively infected with it, or had recovered from it provided the deeply sampled blood TCRbeta repertoires that made up the dataset. The sample metadata nearly always contained a de-identified subject ID, COVID-19 status, age in years and sex. Where HLA class I and class II types were available, the types were taken from metadata supplied by the sample provider, not from assay-based typing. The repertoires were released in a freely available public database intended as a resource for research on the immune response to SARS-CoV-2. The material from the prospective study consisted of cDNA or gDNA derived from T cells, B-cell-depleted T cells, or PBMCs.

The immunoSEQ Assay, a bias-controlled multiplex PCR, was used to amplify TCRbeta CDR3 regions from genomic DNA. The authors' pipeline ran thus. Within the assay, amplification of reference gene primers was used to estimate how many nucleated cells each sample contained. To quantify the absolute abundance of each unique TCRbeta CDR3 rearrangement, sequence reads were collapsed and filtered. For each sample, productive Simpson clonality was calculated as the square root of Simpson's diversity index over productive rearrangements. Imported from immuneACCESS, the table was reduced by TCRdb to in-frame sequences with V and J called. These copies leave out some clones; in studies compared against another copy, an unresolved V gene accounts for under half, and the cause of the remainder is not known. V and J calls and clone size come straight from that table; D and trimming were deduced from the DNA. The sample records 270,000 or so clones, around 89% of which are singletons. About 2.1% of the sample belongs to the ten largest clones.

In Seattle, one collaborating source enrolled patients while the infection was active and tracked those patients longitudinally over the course of disease. The collaborating institutions used their own protocols to collect whole blood in K2EDTA tubes. For TCRbeta analysis, collaborators shipped samples in one of three forms: frozen whole blood, isolated PBMCs, or DNA extracted from either of those sample types. On the study overall, not on this receptor specifically: Clinical and demographic metadata were provided uncurated, with the amount varying by source and participant.

This TCR was recovered from a woman aged 60 to 75 with COVID-19, enrolled during active disease. The chain employs TRBV6-5 and TRBJ2-1; the D gene assignment is ambiguous. Input material: peripheral blood. The CDR3 region: CASSLDISSYNEQFF. The bases read TGTGCCAGCAGCTTAGACATAAGCTCCTACAATGAGCAGTTCTTC.